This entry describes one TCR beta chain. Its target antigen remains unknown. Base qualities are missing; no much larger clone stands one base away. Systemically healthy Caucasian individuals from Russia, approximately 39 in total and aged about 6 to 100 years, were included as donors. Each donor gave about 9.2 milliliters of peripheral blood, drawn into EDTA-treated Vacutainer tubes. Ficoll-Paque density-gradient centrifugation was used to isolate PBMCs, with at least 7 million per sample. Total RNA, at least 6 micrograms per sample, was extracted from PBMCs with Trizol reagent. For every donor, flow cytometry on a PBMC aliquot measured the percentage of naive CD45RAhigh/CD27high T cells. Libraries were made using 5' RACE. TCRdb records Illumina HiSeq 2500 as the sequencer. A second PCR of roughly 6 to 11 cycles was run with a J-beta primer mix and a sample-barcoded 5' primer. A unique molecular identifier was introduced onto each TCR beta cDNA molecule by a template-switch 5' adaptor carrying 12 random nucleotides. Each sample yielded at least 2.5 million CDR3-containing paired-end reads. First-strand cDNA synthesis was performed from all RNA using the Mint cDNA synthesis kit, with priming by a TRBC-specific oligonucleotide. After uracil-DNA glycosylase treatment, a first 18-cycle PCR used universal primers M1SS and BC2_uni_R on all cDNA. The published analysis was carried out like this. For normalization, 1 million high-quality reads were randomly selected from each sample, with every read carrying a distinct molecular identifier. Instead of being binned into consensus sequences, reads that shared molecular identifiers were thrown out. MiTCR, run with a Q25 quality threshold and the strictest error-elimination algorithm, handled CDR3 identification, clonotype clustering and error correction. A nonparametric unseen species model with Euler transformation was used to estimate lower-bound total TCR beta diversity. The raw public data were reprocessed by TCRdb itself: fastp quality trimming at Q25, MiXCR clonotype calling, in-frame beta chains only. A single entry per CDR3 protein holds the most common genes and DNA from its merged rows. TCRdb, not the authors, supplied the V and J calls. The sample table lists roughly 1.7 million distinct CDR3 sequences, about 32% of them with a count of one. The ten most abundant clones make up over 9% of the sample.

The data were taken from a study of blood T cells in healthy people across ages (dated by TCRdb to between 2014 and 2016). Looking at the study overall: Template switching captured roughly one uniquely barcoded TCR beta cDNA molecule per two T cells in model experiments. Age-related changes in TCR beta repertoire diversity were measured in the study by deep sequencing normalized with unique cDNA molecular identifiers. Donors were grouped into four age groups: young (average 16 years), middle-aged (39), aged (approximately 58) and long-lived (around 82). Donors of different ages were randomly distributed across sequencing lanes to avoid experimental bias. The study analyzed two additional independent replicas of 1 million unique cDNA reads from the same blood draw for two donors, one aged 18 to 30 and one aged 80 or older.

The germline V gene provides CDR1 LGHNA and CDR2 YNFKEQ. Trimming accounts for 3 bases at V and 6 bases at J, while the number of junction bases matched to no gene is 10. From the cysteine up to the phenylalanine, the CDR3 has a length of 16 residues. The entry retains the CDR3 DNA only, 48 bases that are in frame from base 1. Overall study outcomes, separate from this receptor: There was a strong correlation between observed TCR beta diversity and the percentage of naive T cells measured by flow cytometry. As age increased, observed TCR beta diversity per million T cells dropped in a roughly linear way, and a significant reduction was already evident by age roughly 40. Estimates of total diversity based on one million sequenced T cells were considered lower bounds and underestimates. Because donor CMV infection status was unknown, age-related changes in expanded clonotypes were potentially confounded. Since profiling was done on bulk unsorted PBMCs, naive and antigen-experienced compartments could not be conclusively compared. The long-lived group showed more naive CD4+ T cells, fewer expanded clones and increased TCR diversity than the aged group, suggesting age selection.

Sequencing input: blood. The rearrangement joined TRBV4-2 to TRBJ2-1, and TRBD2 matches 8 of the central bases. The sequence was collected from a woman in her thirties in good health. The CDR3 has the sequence CASSHNGRGPVNEQFF. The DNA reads TGTGCCAGCAGCCACAACGGGAGGGGCCCAGTCAATGAGCAGTTCTTC.